These T cell receptor beta chains were read from a single sample in a study of shared clonotypes between healthy human individuals. The protocol was immunoSEQ multiplex PCR, while the TCRdb copy is restricted to in-frame clones and leaves out a portion. Found here are about 2 million clones, about 94% of them singletons; the top ten hold 0.85% to 1.3%. Sequenced sample: naive CD8+ T cells sorted from blood. Receptors were obtained from a man in his late teens or twenties in good health. CDR3s include the opening cysteine and the closing phenylalanine or tryptophan.

V,J,CDR3
TRBV6-1,TRBJ1-6,CASSEATAIYNSPLHF
TRBV6-1,TRBJ2-1,CASSDPLRSSYNEQFF
TRBV9,TRBJ2-1,CASSVGVAGGNSDEQFF
TRBV6-6,TRBJ1-2,CASSQDPYYGYTF
TRBV4-2,TRBJ2-1,CASSLDWGWEQFF
TRBV4-1,TRBJ2-1,CASSRLAGGNEQFF
TRBV9,TRBJ2-2,CASSVSPIPGELFF
TRBV10-3,TRBJ2-7,CAISESAGDYEQYF
TRBV13,TRBJ2-3,CATSRGGSTDTQYF
TRBV7-8,TRBJ2-3,CASSLPEREDTDTQYF
TRBV9,TRBJ2-2,CASSVGGTGELFF
TRBV28,TRBJ2-5,CASIPTGEGTETQYF
TRBV2,TRBJ2-3,CASSDGTNDPTQYF
TRBV10-3,TRBJ1-1,CAISAFHLGDTEAFF
TRBV29-1,.,CSVEWAGAYEQYF
TRBV7-3,TRBJ2-1,CASSFGQYNEQFF
TRBV5-1,TRBJ1-1,CASSPLQGSGTEAFF
TRBV7-6,TRBJ2-5,CASSLGQETQYF
TRBV4-1,TRBJ2-2,CASSPTQGSHPGELFF
TRBV4-3,TRBJ2-2,CASSPDRGLAGELFF
TRBV13,TRBJ1-3,CASSSLNSGNTIYF
TRBV14,TRBJ2-7,CASSLWARWSEQYF
TRBV27,TRBJ1-2,CASSLDRGRDGYTF
TRBV20-1,TRBJ1-1,CSAEIDTEAFF
TRBV25-1,TRBJ2-7,CASSEGTPYEQYF
TRBV29-1,TRBJ1-3,CSVEEGNGNTIYF
TRBV5-6,TRBJ1-1,CASSPVGGNTEAFF
TRBV7-9,TRBJ1-1,CASSLVGGTNTEAFF
TRBV6-1,TRBJ2-7,CASTHVGAHEQYF
TRBV13,TRBJ1-2,CASSNRGRGANYGYTF
TRBV28,TRBJ1-2,CASSLYPRGQGDYGYTF
TRBV5-4,TRBJ1-4,CASSPGGEKLFF
TRBV6-1,TRBJ2-5,CASRDRGQGETQYF
TRBV7-6,TRBJ2-7,CASSFDSGTATREYF
TRBV7-8,TRBJ1-2,CASSQEGGYGYTF